This entry is about one TCR beta chain. Its target is unknown. With 5 bases clipped from V and 4 bases from J, the junction kept 9 bases outside the gene matches. Per germline, CDR1 SEHNR and CDR2 FQNEAQ (reference sequence). The CDR3 extends over 16 amino acids. The sample comes from a study of graft-versus-host responses after intestinal transplantation. Study in general: Among the recipients, transplants were multivisceral, liver-intestinal, or isolated intestinal. Anti-thymocyte globulin induction was given to all recipients, followed by tacrolimus and steroids for around three years.

Here immunoSEQ multiplex PCR was the method, and the copy in TCRdb shows in-frame clones only, minus some. The repertoire has 95,000 to 110,000 clones, approximately 84% of them found once; the top ten carry about 0.9%. This receptor was obtained from a human donor who received an intestinal transplant. The rearrangement links TRBV7-9 to TRBJ2-1, with 9 bases lining up with TRBD2. Sequencing used unstimulated CD4+ T cells sorted from spleen or lymph node cells, obtained before intestinal transplant. The CDR3 DNA sequence: TGTGCCAGCAGCGTAACCCGTAGCGGGAGTTACAATGAGCAGTTCTTC. It specifies CASSVTRSGSYNEQFF.